Detailed here is one TCR beta chain. This clonotype was seen many times. Its antigen has not been determined. No much larger clone exists at a distance of one base, and base qualities are not known. The data are from a study of T cell repertoires in cytomegalovirus infection (dated by TCRdb to about 2019). General notes on the study: The HLA type of each donor mattered for the analysis, because public TCR beta signatures pointed to carriage of CMV infection along with the matching HLA type.

Overall study results and their limits: In both this cohort and an independent roughly 350-donor cohort, the cumulative frequency of public TCR beta family members distinguished carriers of CMV infection plus the relevant HLA type. The ex vivo response was dominated by HLA-C-restricted CMV-specific TCR beta clonotypes, which also provided the single most frequent clonotype in two of eight donors.

Cut back by 4 bases and 4 bases, the V and J ends lie 19 bases apart. CDR1 is given as SEHNR and CDR2 as FQNEAQ, both from the germline V gene (reference sequence). The CDR3 runs 17 amino acids, cysteine and phenylalanine included. The only DNA kept is the CDR3, 51 bases in frame from the first base. The sample was run on an Illumina HiSeq 1500. Using fastp at Q25 and MiXCR, TCRdb reprocessed the public reads and kept productive beta chains. Identical CDR3 protein sequences are pooled into one entry, listed with their most common genes and DNA. The sample table contains approximately 100,000 distinct CDR3 sequences; only one count was recorded for 23% of them. The top ten clonotypes cover about two fifths of the sample.

The specimen was CD8+ T cells from PBMCs. The receptor's source is a human donor in good health (CMV status not recorded). Some clones in this sample may be carry-over from other donors' samples. The chain is encoded by TRBV7-9 joined to TRBJ1-4; perhaps TRBD1 is the D gene, with 5 bases matching. The CDR3 reads CASSSLDQGSGNEKLFF. The DNA reads as follows: TGTGCCAGCAGCTCGTTAGACCAGGGCTCCGGTAATGAAAAACTGTTTTTT.